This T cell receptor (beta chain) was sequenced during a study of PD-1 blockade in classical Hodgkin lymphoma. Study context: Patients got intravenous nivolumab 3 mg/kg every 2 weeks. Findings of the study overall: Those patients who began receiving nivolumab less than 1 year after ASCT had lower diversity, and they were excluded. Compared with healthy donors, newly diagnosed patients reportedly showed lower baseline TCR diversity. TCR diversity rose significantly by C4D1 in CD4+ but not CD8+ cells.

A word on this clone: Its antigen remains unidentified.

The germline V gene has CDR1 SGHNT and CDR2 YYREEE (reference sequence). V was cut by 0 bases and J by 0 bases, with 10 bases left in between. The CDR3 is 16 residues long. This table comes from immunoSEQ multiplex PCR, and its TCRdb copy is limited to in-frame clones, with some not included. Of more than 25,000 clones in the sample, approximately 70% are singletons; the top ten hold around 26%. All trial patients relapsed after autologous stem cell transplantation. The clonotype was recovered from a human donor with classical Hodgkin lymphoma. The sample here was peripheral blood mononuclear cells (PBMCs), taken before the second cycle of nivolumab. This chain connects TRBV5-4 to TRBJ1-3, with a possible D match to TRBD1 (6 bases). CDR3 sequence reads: CASSLEGRGSGNTIYF. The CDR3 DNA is TGTGCCAGCAGCTTGGAAGGCAGGGGCTCTGGAAACACCATATATTTT.